The rows below give T cell receptor beta chains drawn from one sample of a study of blood T cells in healthy people across ages. TCRdb re-analysed the 5' RACE reads in MiXCR, keeping a single row per CDR3 protein. The sample consists of 1.5 million to 2 million distinct CDR3 sequences, about 30% of them appearing once. Sequencing input: blood. The receptor source for this set is a woman aged 25 to 39 in good health. CDR3s include the opening cysteine and the closing phenylalanine or tryptophan.

v_call cdr3_aa
TRBV29-1 CSVEAAEAGGYTF
TRBV7-2 CASSTRQEQRGFF
TRBV29-1 CSVEQGKDTEAFF
TRBV15 CATSRDRRLAGQETQYF
TRBV20-1 CSANVLWGNRNTEAFF
TRBV7-7 CASSLTLAGSGNEQYF
TRBV7-9 CASKLGSEAFF
TRBV20-1 CSASVASGNHEQYF
TRBV7-2 CASSPDQVRAGGYEQYF
TRBV20-1 CSARDNWPGLGGYTF
TRBV24-1 CATSDGSFLTDTQYF
TRBV6-2/TRBV6-3 CASSYSLRSGKNQPQHF
TRBV7-9 CASSSSTGIETQYF
TRBV12-3/TRBV12-4 CASSSQRAASYNEQFF
TRBV2 CASSPRQYLFF
TRBV7-2 CASSPGAGVEETQYF
TRBV5-4 CASSLIALADNEQFF
TRBV14 CASSLYRAGSGTDTQYF
TRBV10-3 CAIRSIASEETQYF
TRBV11-2 CASSPRLADYNEQFF
TRBV5-1 CASSPVFDGQETQYF
TRBV6-5 CASSYYDRPNTEAFF
TRBV12-5 CASGLATVEGEETQYF
TRBV12-3/TRBV12-4 CASSSNRGGREQYF